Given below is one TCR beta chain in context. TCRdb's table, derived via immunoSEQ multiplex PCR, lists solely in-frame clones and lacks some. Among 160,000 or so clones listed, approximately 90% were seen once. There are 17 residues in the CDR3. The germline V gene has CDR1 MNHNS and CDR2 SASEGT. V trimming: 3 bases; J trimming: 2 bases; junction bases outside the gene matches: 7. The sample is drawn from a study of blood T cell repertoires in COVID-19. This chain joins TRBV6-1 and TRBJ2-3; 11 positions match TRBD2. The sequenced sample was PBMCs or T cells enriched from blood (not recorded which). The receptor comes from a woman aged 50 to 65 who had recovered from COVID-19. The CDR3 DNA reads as TGTGCCAGCAGTGACGTACTAGCGGGGGCGTTCACAGATACGCAGTATTTT. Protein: CASSDVLAGAFTDTQYF.